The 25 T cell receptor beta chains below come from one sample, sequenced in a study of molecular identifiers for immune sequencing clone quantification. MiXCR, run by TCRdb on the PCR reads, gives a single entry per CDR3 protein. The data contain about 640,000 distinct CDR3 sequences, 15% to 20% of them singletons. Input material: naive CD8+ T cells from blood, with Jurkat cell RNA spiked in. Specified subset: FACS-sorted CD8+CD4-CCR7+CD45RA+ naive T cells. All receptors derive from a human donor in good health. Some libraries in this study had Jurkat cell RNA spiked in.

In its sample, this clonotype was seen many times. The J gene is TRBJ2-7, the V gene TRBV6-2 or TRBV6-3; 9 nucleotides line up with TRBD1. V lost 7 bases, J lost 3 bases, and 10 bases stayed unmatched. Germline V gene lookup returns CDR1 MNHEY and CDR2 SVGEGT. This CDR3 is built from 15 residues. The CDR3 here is CASNYPGQGVYEQYF. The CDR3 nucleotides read TGTGCCAGCAATTATCCGGGACAGGGTGTCTACGAGCAGTACTTC.

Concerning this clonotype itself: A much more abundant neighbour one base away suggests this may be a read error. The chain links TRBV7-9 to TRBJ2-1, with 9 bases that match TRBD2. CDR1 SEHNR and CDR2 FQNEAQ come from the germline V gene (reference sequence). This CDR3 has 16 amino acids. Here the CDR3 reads CASSLTLAGTYNEQSF. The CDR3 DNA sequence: TGTGCCAGCAGCTTAACGCTAGCGGGAACTTACAATGAGCAGTCCTTC.

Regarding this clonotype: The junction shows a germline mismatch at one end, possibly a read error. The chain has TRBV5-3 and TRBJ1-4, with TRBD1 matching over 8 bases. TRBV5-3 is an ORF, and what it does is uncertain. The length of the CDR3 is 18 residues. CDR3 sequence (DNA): TGTACCAGCAGCTTGGGGACAGGCGGATTTGCAACTAATGCAAAACTGTTTTTT. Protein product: CTSSLGTGGFATNAKLFF.

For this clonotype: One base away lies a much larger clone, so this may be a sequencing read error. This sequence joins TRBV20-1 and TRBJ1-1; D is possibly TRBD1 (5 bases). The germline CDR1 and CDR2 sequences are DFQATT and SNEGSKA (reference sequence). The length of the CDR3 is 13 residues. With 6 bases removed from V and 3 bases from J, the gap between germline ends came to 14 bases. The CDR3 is CSALTVGDTEAFF. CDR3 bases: TGCAGTGCATTGACAGTGGGGGACACTGAAGCTTTCTTT.

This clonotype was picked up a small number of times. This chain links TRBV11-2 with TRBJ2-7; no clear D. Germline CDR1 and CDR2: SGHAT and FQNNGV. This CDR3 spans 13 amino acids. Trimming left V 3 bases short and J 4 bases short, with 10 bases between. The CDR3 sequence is CASSFSVGYEQYF. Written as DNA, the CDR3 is TGTGCCAGCAGCTTCTCCGTCGGGTACGAGCAGTACTTC.

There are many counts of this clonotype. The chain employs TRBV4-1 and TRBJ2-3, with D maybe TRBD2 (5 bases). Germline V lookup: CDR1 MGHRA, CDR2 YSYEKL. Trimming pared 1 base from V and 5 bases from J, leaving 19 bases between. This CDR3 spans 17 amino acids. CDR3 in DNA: TGCGCCAGCAGCCAAGTTTTGCGGGCCAAAGGGAGAGATACGCAGTATTTT. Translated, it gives CASSQVLRAKGRDTQYF.

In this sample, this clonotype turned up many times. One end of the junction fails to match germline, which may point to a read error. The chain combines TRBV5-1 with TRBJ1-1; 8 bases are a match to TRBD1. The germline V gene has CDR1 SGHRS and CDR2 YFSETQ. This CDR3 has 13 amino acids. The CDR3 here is CASGTGLNTEAFF. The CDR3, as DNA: TGTGCCAGCGGGACAGGCTTGAACACTGAAGCTTTCTTT. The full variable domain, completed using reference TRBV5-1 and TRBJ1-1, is KAGVTQTPRYLIKTRGQQVTLSCSPISGHRSVSWYQQTPGQGLQFLFEYFSETQRNKGNFPGRFSGRQFSNSRSEMNVSTLELGDSALYLCASGTGLNTEAFFGQGTRLTVV.

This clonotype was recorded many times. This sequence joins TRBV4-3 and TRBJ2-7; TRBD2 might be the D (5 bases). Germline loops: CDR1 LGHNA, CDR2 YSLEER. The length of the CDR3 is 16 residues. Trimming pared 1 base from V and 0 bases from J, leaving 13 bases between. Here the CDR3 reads CASSQAVASSSYEQYF. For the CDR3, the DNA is TGCGCCAGCAGCCAAGCGGTAGCGAGTAGCTCCTACGAGCAGTACTTC.

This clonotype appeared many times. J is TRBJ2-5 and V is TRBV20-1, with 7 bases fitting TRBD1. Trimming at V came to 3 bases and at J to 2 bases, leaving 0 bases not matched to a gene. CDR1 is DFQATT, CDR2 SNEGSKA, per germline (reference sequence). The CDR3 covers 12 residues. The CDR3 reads CSARDRQETQYF. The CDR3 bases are TGCAGTGCTAGGGACAGGCAAGAGACCCAGTACTTC.

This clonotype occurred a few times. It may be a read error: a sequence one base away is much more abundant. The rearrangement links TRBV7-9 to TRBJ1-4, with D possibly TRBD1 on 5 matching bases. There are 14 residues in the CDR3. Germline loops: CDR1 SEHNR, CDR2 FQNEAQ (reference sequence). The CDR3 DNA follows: TGTGCCAGCACCGCAGGGACTCCAGGAGAAAAACTGGTTTTT. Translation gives CASTAGTPGEKLVF.

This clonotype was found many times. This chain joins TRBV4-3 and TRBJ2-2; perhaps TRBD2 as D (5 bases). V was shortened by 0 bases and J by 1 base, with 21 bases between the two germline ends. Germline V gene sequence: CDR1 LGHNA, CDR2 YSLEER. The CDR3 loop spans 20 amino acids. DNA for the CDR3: TGCGCCAGCAGCCAAGATCGAGTTAGCCCCGGGGATGTGAACACCGGGGAGCTGTTTTTT. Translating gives CASSQDRVSPGDVNTGELFF.

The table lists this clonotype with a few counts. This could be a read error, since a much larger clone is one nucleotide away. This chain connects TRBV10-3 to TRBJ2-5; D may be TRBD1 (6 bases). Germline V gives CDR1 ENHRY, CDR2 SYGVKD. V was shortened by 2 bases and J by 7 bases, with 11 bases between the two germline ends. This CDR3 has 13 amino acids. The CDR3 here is CAISETGSGTQYF. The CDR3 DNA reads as TGTGCCATCAGTGAGACAGGGTCCGGGACCCAGTACTTC.

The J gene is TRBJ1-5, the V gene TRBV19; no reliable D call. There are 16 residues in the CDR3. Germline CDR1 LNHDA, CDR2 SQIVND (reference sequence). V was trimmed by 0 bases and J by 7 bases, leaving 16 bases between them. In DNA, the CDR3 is TGTGCCAGTAGTATAGATCTCGGGCCAGGTTTACAGCCCCAGCATTTT. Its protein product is CASSIDLGPGLQPQHF.

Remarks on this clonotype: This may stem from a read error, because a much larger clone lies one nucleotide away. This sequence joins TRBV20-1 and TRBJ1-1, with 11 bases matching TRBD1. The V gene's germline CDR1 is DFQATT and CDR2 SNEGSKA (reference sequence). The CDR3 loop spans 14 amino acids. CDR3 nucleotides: TGCGGTGCTGGCCGGGACAGGGGGGTCACTGAAGCTTTCTTT. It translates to CGAGRDRGVTEAFF.

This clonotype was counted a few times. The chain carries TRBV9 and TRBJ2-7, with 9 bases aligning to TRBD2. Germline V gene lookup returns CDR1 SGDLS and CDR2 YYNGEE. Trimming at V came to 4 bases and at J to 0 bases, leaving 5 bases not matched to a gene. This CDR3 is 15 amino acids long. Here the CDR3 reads CASSPGTSNSYEQYF. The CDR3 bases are TGTGCCAGCAGCCCGGGGACTAGCAACTCCTACGAGCAGTACTTC. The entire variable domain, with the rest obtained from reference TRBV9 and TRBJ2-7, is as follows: DSGVTQTPKHLITATGQRVTLRCSPRSGDLSVYWYQQSLDQGLQFLIQYYNGEERAKGNILERFSAQQFPDLHSELNLSSLELGDSALYFCASSPGTSNSYEQYFGPGTRLTVT.

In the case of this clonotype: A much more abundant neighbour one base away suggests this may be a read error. CDR3 amino acids: CASSQDPAAGYGYTF. The DNA of the CDR3 is TGCGCCAGCAGCCAAGACCCCGCCGCCGGCTATGGCTACACCTTC. The gene calls are TRBV4-1 and TRBJ1-2, with D unclear. V was trimmed by 0 bases and J by 4 bases, leaving 12 bases between them. There are 15 residues in the CDR3. The germline V gene encodes CDR1 MGHRA and CDR2 YSYEKL.

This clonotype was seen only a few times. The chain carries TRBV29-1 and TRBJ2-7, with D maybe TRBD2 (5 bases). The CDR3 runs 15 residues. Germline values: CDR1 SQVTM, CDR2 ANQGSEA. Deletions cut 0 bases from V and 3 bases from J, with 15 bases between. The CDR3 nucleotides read TGCAGCGTTGAAGATTGGATGGGAGCTGGCTACGAGCAGTACTTC. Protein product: CSVEDWMGAGYEQYF.

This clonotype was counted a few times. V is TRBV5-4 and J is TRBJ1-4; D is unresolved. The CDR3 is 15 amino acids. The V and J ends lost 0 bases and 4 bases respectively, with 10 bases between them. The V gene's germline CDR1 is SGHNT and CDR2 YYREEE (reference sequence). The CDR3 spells CASSLGYKGNEKLFF. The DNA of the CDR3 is TGTGCCAGCAGCTTGGGTTACAAGGGTAATGAAAAACTGTTTTTT.

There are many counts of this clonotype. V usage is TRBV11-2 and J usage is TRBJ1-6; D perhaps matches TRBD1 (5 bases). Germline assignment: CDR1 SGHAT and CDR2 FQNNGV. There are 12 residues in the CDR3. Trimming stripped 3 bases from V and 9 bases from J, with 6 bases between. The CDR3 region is CASSLGGSPLHF. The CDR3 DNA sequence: TGTGCCAGCAGCTTGGGGGGTTCACCCCTCCACTTT.

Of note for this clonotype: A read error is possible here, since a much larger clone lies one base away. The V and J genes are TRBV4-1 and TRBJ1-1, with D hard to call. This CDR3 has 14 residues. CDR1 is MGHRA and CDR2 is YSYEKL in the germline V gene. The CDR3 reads CASSQVSSYTEVFF. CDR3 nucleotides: TGCGCCAGCAGCCAAGTTTCGTCCTACACTGAAGTTTTCTTT.

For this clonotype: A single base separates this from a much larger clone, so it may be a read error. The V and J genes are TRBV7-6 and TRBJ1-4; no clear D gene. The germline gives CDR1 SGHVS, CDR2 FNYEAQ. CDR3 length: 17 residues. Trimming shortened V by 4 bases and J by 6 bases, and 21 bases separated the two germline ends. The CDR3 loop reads CASSSDAMASRDEKLFF. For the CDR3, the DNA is TGTGCCAGCAGCTCTGACGCGATGGCCTCCCGGGATGAAAAACTGTTTTTT.

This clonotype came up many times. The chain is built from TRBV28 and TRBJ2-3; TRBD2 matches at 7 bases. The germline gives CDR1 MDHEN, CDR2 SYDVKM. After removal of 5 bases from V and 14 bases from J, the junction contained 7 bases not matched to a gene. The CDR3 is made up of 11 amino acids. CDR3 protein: CASSHGGEAYF. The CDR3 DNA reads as TGTGCCAGCAGTCATGGGGGGGAGGCGTATTTT. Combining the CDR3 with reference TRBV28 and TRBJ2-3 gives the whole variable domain DVKVTQSSRYLVKRTGEKVFLECVQDMDHENMFWYRQDPGLGLRLIYFSYDVKMKEKGDIPEGYSVSREKKERFSLILESASTNQTSMYLCASSHGGEAYFGPGTRLTVL.

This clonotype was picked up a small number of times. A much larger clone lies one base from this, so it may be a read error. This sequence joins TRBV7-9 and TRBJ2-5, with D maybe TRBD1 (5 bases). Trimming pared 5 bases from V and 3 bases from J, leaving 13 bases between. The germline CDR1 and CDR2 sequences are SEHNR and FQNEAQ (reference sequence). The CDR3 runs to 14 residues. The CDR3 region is CASSPRQREETQYF. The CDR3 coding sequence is TGTGCCAGCAGCCCGAGACAGCGAGAAGAGACCCAGTACTTC.

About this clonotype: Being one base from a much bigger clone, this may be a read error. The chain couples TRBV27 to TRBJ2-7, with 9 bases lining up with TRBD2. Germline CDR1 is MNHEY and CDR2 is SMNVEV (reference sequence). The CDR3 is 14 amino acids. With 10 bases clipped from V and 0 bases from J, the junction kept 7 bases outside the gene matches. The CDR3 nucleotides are TGTGCCAACACCCGAGCGGGGGGCTCCTACGAGCAGTACTTC. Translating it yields CANTRAGGSYEQYF.

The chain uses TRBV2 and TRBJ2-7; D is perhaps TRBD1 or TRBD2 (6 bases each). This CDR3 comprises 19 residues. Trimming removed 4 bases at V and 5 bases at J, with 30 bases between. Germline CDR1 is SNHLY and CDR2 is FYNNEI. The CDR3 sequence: CASSGVGWGLQGGKDEQYF. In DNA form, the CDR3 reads TGTGCCAGCAGTGGGGTTGGCTGGGGACTCCAAGGGGGGAAGGACGAGCAGTACTTC.